The 10 T cell receptor delta chains below come from one sample, sequenced in a study of gamma-delta chains in newborns, infants, children. TCRdb redid clone calling on the reads using CATT. The profile covers about 5,500 delta-chain clones, with more than 1.5% appearing a single time and 10% to 15% taken by the ten largest. The source material was blood. These receptors originate from a child who was a newborn, infant or young child, either healthy, febrile or measles-vaccinated (not recorded which).

This clone was observed a handful of times. It is likely a read error: a sequence one base away is far more abundant. In the same sample, other DNA sequences code for this CDR3. The chain joins TRDV2 to TRDJ2, with TRDD3 matching over 8 bases. The CDR3 covers 15 residues. Trimming removed 0 bases from V and 5 bases from J; junction bases left unmatched: 4. Germline lookup yields CDR1 GEAIGNYY and CDR2 EKD. CDR3: CACDTVGGYTAQLFF. The DNA of the CDR3 is TGTGCCTGTGACACCGTGGGGGGATATACAGCACAACTCTTCTTT.

This clone was counted between two and nine times. TCRdb's listed protein matches a much larger clone and diverges from this DNA's translation at residue 7, likely through a read error; the protein shown comes from the DNA. The chain carries TRDV2 and TRDJ3; 10 nucleotides match TRDD3. Unmatched junction bases numbered 15, after V lost 0 bases and J lost 8 bases. Germline V CDR1 and CDR2: GEAIGNYY, EKD. The CDR3 length is 20 residues. In nucleotides, the CDR3 is TGTGCCTGTGACACCGTGGTCGGGGGATACGCGAATTCACACACCCGACAGATGTTTTTC. It is translated as CACDTVVGGYANSHTRQMFF.

To note about this clone: TCRdb records a much larger clone's protein for this DNA, with a difference at residue 10 that likely arises from a read error; the protein given is the translation of the DNA. The rearrangement uses TRDV2 and TRDJ3; tentative D call: TRDD3 (5 bases). CDR3 length: 18 amino acids. The germline gives CDR1 GEAIGNYY, CDR2 EKD. V dropped 0 bases and J dropped 2 bases, with 13 bases sitting between them. The DNA of the CDR3 is TGTGCCTGTGACACCTGGGGAATGAGCCCCTGGGACACCCGACAGATGTTTTTC. Residues: CACDTWGMSPWDTRQMFF.

With regard to this clone: The protein TCRdb lists belongs to a much larger clone and differs from this DNA's translation at residue 18, which points to a read error; the protein shown is made from the DNA. As DNA, the CDR3 is TGTGCCTGTGACACCGTACTGGGGGATACGCGAGCCTGGGACACCCGACAGGTGTTTTTC. As protein: CACDTVLGDTRAWDTRQVFF. The gene calls are TRDV2 and TRDJ3, with 13 nucleotides matching TRDD3. Germline V CDR1 and CDR2: GEAIGNYY, EKD. The CDR3 runs 20 residues.

This clone appeared a few times. A far larger clone is just one base off, so this is likely a read error. Other DNA sequences of this sample code for an identical CDR3. The chain joins TRDV2 to TRDJ2; TRDD3 matches at 7 bases. The CDR3 sequence is 18 residues long. CDR1 is GEAIGNYY, CDR2 EKD, per germline. CDR3 bases: TGTGCCTGTGACACCGTTGGGGGACTGGTAGGGGTGACAGCACAACTCTTCTTC. Amino acids: CACDTVGGLVGVTAQLFF.

Of note for this clone: The protein that TCRdb holds for this DNA derives from a much larger clone and differs from the translated DNA at residue 6, which likely indicates a read error; the protein shown here is translated from the DNA. The gene calls are TRDV2 and TRDJ2, with TRDD3 identical over 8 bases. V lost 0 bases to trimming and J lost 0 bases; unmatched junction nucleotides: 2. The CDR3 spans 16 residues. Germline CDR1 and CDR2: GEAIGNYY and EKD. DNA for the CDR3: TGTGCCTGTGACACCTCGGGGGATACTTTGACAGCACAACTCTTCTTT. This gives the protein CACDTSGDTLTAQLFF.

On this clone itself: This likely reflects a read error, since a far larger clone is one base away. This sequence joins TRDV2 and TRDJ3; weak D call: TRDD3 (6 bases). This CDR3 has 19 amino acids. Germline CDR1 reads GEAIGNYY; CDR2 reads EKD. CDR3 amino acids: CACDTGGYHSSWGTRQMFF. The CDR3 DNA reads as TGTGCCTGTGACACCGGAGGATACCATAGCTCCTGGGGCACCCGACAGATGTTTTTC.

This clone showed up just a few times. TCRdb shows a much larger clone's protein in place of this DNA's translation, and the two differ at residue 12, likely through a read error; the protein shown is translated from the DNA. Other DNA sequences of this sample code for an identical CDR3. The V and J genes are TRDV2 and TRDJ2; 13 nucleotides align to TRDD3. This CDR3 has 17 residues. Germline values: CDR1 GEAIGNYY, CDR2 EKD. The CDR3, as DNA: TGTGCCTGTGACATACTGGGGGATACGGGTTTGGCAGCACAACTCTTCTTT. This translates into CACDILGDTGLAAQLFF.

This clone has only a few counts. TCRdb's listed protein matches a much larger clone and diverges from this DNA's translation at residue 13, likely through a read error; the protein shown comes from the DNA. In nucleotides, the CDR3 is TGTGCCTGTGACACCATGGGGGATACTAGCTCCTGGGGCACCCGACAGATGTTTTTC. Protein: CACDTMGDTSSWGTRQMFF. This chain joins TRDV2 and TRDJ3, with 10 bases that match TRDD3. The CDR3 has 19 amino acids. Germline assignment: CDR1 GEAIGNYY and CDR2 EKD.

About this clone: The protein that TCRdb holds for this DNA derives from a much larger clone and differs from the translated DNA at residue 4, which likely indicates a read error; the protein shown here is translated from the DNA. The gene calls are TRDV2 and TRDJ3, with 8 bases aligning to TRDD3. This CDR3 region has 20 residues. Germline CDR1 GEAIGNYY, CDR2 EKD. As DNA, the CDR3 is TGTGCCTGTGGCACCGGATGGGGGATTGGCAGCTCCTGGGACACCCGACAGATGTTTTTC. Encoded protein: CACGTGWGIGSSWDTRQMFF.